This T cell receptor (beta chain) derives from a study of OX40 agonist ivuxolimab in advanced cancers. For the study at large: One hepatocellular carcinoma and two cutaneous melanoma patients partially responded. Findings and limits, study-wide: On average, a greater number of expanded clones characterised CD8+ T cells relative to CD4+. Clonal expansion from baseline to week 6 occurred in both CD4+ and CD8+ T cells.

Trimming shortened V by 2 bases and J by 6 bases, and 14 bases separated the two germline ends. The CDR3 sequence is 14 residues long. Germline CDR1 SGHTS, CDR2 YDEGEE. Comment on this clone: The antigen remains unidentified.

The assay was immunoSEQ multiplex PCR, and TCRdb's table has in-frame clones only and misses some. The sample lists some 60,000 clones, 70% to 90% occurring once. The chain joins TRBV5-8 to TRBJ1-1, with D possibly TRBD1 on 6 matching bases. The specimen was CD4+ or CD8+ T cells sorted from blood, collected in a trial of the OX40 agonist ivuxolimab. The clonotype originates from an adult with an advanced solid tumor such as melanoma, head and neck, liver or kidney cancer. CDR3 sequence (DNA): TGTGCCAGCAGCTTCCTCAGGGGTTCGTCTGAAGCTTTCTTT. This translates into CASSFLRGSSEAFF.